This TCR beta chain was recorded in a study of graft-versus-host responses after intestinal transplantation (dated by TCRdb to about 2021). The study in broad terms: Recipients received multivisceral, liver-intestinal, or isolated intestinal transplants. Of the roughly 23 intestinal transplant recipients enrolled in the cohort, one of whom was a retransplant, 3 patients without pretransplant specimens were excluded. Rather than going through the commercial service, samples from a few later patients were sequenced in-house on an Illumina MiSeq and processed with MiXCR. Graft-versus-host and host-versus-graft alloreactive T cell clones were tracked in the graft, circulation and bone marrow after intestinal transplantation using bulk TCR-beta CDR3 sequencing. Alloreactive clones were identified by sequencing pre-transplant mixed lymphocyte reaction products and comparing these products with unstimulated pre-transplant donor and recipient T cells. Every recipient was given anti-thymocyte globulin induction, followed by around three years of maintenance tacrolimus and steroids. Donor T cell macrochimerism was defined as a peak of at least 4% donor T cells among recipient peripheral blood mononuclear cells.

Concerning this clone itself: Its antigen remains undetermined. There are no base qualities to consult, and no much larger clone falls within one base.

The meaning of the sample's time point label: cells obtained before transplantation from donor or recipient. CD3+CD4+ and CD3+CD8+ populations were FACS-sorted from unstimulated pre-transplant donor and recipient cells taken from spleen or lymph nodes. The method behind the library was the immunoSEQ multiplex PCR assay. For most patients, genomic DNA was isolated using the Qiagen DNeasy Blood and Tissue Kit and was shipped frozen to Adaptive Biotechnologies for TCR sequencing. Adaptive Biotechnologies carried out high-throughput TCR-beta CDR3 sequencing of genomic DNA for most patients. From the authors' description of their analysis: TCR sequencing data were retrieved from Adaptive's ImmunoSEQ software for more than 15 patients, whereas three other patients were processed with MiXCR and VDJtools. CD4 versus CD8 sorting errors were corrected by removing sequences found in both subsets at a frequency ratio below 5:1. CDR3 nucleotide sequences shared between donor and recipient were removed because their origin could not be assigned. To be classed as alloreactive, a clone needed at least 2-fold expansion over unstimulated cells and a minimum CFSE-low frequency of 0.002% (template counts) or 0.001% (read counts). Clones were considered mappable if detected in sequenced pre-transplant spleen, lymph node, or MLR CFSE-low populations of the donor or recipient. Cumulative frequency of alloreactive clones was calculated as a percentage of all sequences weighted by copy number. In its TCRdb copy, this immuneACCESS table keeps in-frame sequences only and misses some clones. Where compared with another copy, unresolved V genes explain less than half of these, and the others have no known cause. That table supplies the V and J calls and clone size; D and trimming were determined from the DNA. Present in this sample are 90,000 to 100,000 clones, roughly 90% of which were seen just once. The ten most abundant clones make up approximately 0.48% of the sample.

Points the paper makes about the study in general: GvH clones were detected in recipient bone marrow, and some of these GvH clones were observed earlier in ileal mucosa or blood, consistent with an intestinal mucosal origin. Conclusions were limited by the relatively low number and heterogeneity of intestinal transplant patients. Early after transplant, peak levels of circulating GvH clones were associated with declines in HvG clones. High GvH to HvG T cell clonal ratios were observed in the allografts of patients with donor T cell macrochimerism.

This sequence was found in a human donor who received an intestinal transplant. The material sequenced was unstimulated CD8+ T cells sorted from spleen or lymph node cells, taken before intestinal transplant.

The DNA sequence is TGTGCCAGCAGCTCCTCTTTAGCGGGAGGACCCGGGGAGCTGTTTTTT. Its translation reads: CASSSSLAGGPGELFF. The V gene is TRBV7-6 and the J gene is TRBJ2-2; a stretch of 10 junction bases matches TRBD2. Spanning cysteine to phenylalanine, the CDR3 consists of 16 amino acids. Only CDR3 DNA remains: 48 bases, in frame from the first base. Trimming leaves V shorter by 4 bases and J shorter by 6 bases, with the junction holding 8 bases beyond the gene matches. As encoded in the germline V gene, CDR1 is SGHVS while CDR2 is FNYEAQ.